This T cell receptor (beta chain) was documented in a study of CD8 T cells in ankylosing spondylitis. Generation of TCR beta libraries employed quantitative 5'-RACE incorporating molecular barcodes. TCRdb used MiXCR to reprocess the 5' RACE reads, holding one entry per CDR3 protein. The table has about 140,000 distinct CDR3 sequences, 7% to 9% seen once. V gave up 10 bases and J gave up 2 bases, with 22 bases separating them. The CDR3 runs 16 residues. The germline V gene has CDR1 MDHEN and CDR2 SYDVKM. Broader study findings: A subset of motif variants has previously been described in the synovial fluid and blood of reactive arthritis. Significant enrichment of disease-linked clones was reported in matched ankylosing spondylitis synovial fluid. There was a TCR beta motif, made of several highly homologous variants, that appeared characteristic of ankylosing spondylitis blood.

This clonotype showed up just a few times. Its cognate antigen is unknown. The sample consisted of synovial fluid, either unsorted or a sorted T cell fraction (not recorded which). The TCR sequence derives from a male donor with ankylosing spondylitis. This chain connects TRBV28 to TRBJ2-3; D possibly uses TRBD1 or TRBD2 (7 bases each). Here the CDR3 reads CANFVTGRGNTDTQYF. For the CDR3, the DNA is TGTGCCAACTTCGTGACAGGGAGGGGCAACACAGATACGCAGTATTTT.